The rows below give T cell receptor beta chains drawn from one sample of a study of blood T cell repertoires in COVID-19. Method: immunoSEQ multiplex PCR; TCRdb's copy keeps in-frame clones and lacks some. The table shows 100,000 to 150,000 clones, with about 89% occurring only once. The specimen was peripheral blood. All receptors derive from a woman in her 70s with COVID-19, enrolled during active disease. Each CDR3 is given with its conserved first and last residue. A D gene is named only where the DNA matches it firmly.

>TRBV7-3|15|TRBD1|TRBJ1-1
CASSLEQGAYTEAFF
>TRBV19|14|-|TRBJ1-5
CASSIRQANQPQHF
>TRBV11-2|14|-|TRBJ2-3
CASSPGLGTDTQYF
>TRBV7-8|15|-|TRBJ1-5
CASSLRGVWNQPQHF
>TRBV18|17|-|TRBJ1-3
CASSPQQDRYSGNTIYF
>TRBV7-8|13|-|TRBJ2-7
CASSGGSVDEQYF
>TRBV15|15|TRBD1|TRBJ2-5
CATSRDRQGTETQYF
>TRBV7-9|15|TRBD1|TRBJ1-4
CASSPGQGAGEKLFF
>TRBV7-2|15|-|TRBJ1-3
CASSQPGVAGNTIYF
>TRBV4-1|17|TRBD1|TRBJ2-1
CASSQDYQGGPYNEQFF
>TRBV10-1|15|TRBD1|TRBJ1-5
CASSYRGASNQPQHF
>TRBV4-1|16|TRBD1|TRBJ2-7
CASSPGQGATPYEQYF
>TRBV28|19|-|TRBJ2-2
CASSSPRALPRMNTGELFF
>TRBV7-9|16|-|TRBJ1-3
CASRLGYGEDGNTIYF
>TRBV5-6|15|TRBD1|TRBJ1-2
CASSTRQGGGYGYTF
>TRBV18|13|-|TRBJ2-7
CASSPTSSYEQYF
>TRBV29-1|18|TRBD2|TRBJ2-6
CSVKGSGTSGAGANVLTF
>TRBV5-1|15|TRBD2|TRBJ2-1
CASSSTSGAWDEQFF
>TRBV19|15|TRBD1|TRBJ1-4
CASSTRTGTNEKLFF
>TRBV6-1|14|-|TRBJ1-2
CASSDAGRLYGYTF
>TRBV6-6|12|-|TRBJ2-3
CATGLPKDTQYF
>TRBV6-1|11|-|TRBJ1-1
CASSDAGVAFF
>TRBV6-5|13|-|TRBJ1-5
CASTEEINQPQHF
>TRBV7-9|13|-|TRBJ2-7
CASTYGGTYEQYF